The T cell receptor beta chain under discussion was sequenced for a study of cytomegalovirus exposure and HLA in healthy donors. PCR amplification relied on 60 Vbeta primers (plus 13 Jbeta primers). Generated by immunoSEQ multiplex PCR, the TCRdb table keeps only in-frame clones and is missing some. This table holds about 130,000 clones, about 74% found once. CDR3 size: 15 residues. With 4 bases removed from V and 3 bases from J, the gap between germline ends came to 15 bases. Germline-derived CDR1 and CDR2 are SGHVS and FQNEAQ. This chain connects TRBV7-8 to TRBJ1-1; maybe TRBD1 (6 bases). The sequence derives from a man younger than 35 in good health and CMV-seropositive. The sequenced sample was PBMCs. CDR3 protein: CASSYPRGGDTEAFF. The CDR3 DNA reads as TGTGCCAGCAGCTACCCTAGGGGGGGGGACACTGAAGCTTTCTTT.